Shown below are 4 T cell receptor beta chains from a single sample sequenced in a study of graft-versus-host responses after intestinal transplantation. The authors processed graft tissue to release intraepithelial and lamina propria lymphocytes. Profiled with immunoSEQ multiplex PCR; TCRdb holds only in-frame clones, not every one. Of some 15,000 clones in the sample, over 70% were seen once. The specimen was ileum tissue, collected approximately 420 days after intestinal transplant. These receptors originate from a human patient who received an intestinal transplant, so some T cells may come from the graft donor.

In DNA, the CDR3 is TGTGCCTGGAGCAGGGGGCACACAGATACGCAGTATTTT. This codes for CAWSRGHTDTQYF. V is TRBV30 and J is TRBJ2-3; TRBD1 matches at 8 bases. J gave up 2 bases and V 3 bases, and 1 base lay outside the gene matches. This CDR3 is built from 13 residues. The V gene's germline CDR1 is GTSNPN and CDR2 SVGIG (reference sequence). Filled out from reference TRBV30 and TRBJ2-3, the complete variable domain reads SQTIHQWPATLVQPVGSPLSLECTVEGTSNPNLYWYRQAAGRGLQLLFYSVGIGQISSEVPQNLSASRPQDRQFILSSKKLLLSDSGFYLCAWSRGHTDTQYFGPGTRLTVL.

CDR3 sequence: CASSLSGSQETQYF. In DNA, the CDR3 is TGTGCCAGCTCACTGTCCGGGAGCCAAGAGACCCAGTACTTC. The rearrangement uses TRBV18 and TRBJ2-5; maybe TRBD2 (6 bases). Deletions cut 4 bases from V and 1 base from J, with 10 bases between. The CDR3 sequence is 14 residues long. Germline V gene lookup returns CDR1 KGHSH and CDR2 LQKENI.

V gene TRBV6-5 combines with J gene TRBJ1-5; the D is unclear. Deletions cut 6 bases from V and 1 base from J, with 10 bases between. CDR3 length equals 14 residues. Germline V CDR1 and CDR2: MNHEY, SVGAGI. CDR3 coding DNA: TGTGCCAGCAGCCGGACGGGGAGCAATCAGCCCCAGCATTTT. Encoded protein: CASSRTGSNQPQHF.

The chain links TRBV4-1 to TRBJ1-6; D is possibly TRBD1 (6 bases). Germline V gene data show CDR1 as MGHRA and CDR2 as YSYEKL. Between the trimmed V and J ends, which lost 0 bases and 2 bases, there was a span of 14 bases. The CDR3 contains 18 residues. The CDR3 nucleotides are TGCGCCAGCAGCCAAGACAAGGGGGGTATCGCCTATAATTCACCCCTCCACTTT. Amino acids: CASSQDKGGIAYNSPLHF.